This TCR beta chain derives from a study of lymphopenia after photon versus proton radiotherapy. The protocol was immunoSEQ multiplex PCR, while the TCRdb copy is restricted to in-frame clones and leaves out a portion. The sample has approximately 160,000 clones, about 88% seen once. Study-wide results and limits: Oligoclonal CD8+ Temra expansion after nadir drove photon patients' diversity drop. Survival link was tested only in deceased patients; proton benefit remains a possibility.

Concerning this clone: Its antigen is unidentified.

Trimming cost V 1 base and J 6 bases; bases outside gene matches: 3. The CDR3 consists of 14 residues. The germline V gene has CDR1 LGHNA and CDR2 YNFKEQ. The chain employs TRBV4-2 and TRBJ1-1; 9 positions agree with TRBD1. Sequenced here: peripheral blood, sampled from a patient treated with photon-based radiotherapy. This receptor was taken from a man aged 50 to 60 with gastric cancer. CDR3 protein: CASSQGGQGPEAFF. The CDR3 DNA is TGTGCCAGCAGCCAAGGGGGACAGGGCCCTGAAGCTTTCTTT.